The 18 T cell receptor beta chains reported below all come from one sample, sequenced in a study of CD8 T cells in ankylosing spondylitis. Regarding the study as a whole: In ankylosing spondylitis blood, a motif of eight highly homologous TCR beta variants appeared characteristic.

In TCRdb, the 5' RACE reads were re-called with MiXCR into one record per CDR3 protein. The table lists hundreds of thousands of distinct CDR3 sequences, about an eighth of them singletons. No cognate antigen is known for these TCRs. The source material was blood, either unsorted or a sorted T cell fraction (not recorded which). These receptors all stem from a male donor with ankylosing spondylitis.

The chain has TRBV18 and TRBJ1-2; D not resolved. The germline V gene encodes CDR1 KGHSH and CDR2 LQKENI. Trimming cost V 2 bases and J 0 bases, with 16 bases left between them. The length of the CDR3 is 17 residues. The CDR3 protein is CASSPNPPSPANYGYTF. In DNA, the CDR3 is TGTGCCAGCTCACCAAACCCCCCCTCTCCCGCTAACTATGGCTACACCTTC.

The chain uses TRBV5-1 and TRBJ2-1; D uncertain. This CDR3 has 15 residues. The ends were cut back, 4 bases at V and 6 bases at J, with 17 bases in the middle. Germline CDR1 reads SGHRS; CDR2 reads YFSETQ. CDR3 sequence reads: CASSPVPSASNEQFF. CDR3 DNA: TGCGCCAGCAGCCCGGTCCCTAGTGCAAGCAATGAGCAGTTCTTC.

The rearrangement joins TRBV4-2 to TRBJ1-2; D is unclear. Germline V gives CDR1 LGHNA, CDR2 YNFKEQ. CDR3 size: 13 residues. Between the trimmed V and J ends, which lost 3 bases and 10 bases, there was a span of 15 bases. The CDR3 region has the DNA TGTGCCAGCAGCCAGAGGATTGGGATGGACTACACCTTC. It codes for CASSQRIGMDYTF.

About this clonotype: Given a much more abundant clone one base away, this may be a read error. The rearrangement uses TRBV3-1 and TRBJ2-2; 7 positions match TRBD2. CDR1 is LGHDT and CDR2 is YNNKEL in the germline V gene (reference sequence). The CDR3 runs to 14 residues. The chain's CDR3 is CASSRREFTGVLFF. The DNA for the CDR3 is TGTGCCAGCAGCCGGCGGGAGTTCACCGGGGTGCTGTTTTTT. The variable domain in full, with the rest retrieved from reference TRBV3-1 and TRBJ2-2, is DTAVSQTPKYLVTQMGNDKSIKCEQNLGHDTMYWYKQDSKKFLKIMFSYNNKELIINETVPNRFSPKSPDKAHLNLHINSLELGDSAVYFCASSRREFTGVLFFGEGSRLTVL.

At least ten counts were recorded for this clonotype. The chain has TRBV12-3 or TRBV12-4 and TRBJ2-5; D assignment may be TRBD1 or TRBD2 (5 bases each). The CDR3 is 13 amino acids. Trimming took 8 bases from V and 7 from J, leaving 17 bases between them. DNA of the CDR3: TGTGCCAGCGCTAGTGGGGGATTTGGGACCCAGTACTTC. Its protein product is CASASGGFGTQYF.

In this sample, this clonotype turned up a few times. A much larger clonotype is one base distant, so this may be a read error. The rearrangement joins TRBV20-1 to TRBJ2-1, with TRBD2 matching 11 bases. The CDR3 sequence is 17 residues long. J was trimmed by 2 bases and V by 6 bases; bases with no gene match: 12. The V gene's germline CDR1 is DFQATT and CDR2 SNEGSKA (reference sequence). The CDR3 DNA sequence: TGCAGTGCCGAGACACTAGCGGGAGTCCTCGCCTACAATGAGCAGTTCTTC. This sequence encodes CSAETLAGVLAYNEQFF.

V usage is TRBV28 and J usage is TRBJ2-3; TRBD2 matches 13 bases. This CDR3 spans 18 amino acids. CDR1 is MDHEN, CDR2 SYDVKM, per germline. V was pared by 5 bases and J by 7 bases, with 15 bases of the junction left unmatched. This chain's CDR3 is CASSPDSILAGGPYTQYF. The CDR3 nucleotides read TGTGCCAGCAGTCCTGATTCTATACTAGCGGGAGGGCCCTATACGCAGTATTTT.

CDR3 DNA: TGTGCCAGCAGTAGACCCACAGGGGGTATAGAATCACCCCTCCACTTT. It encodes CASSRPTGGIESPLHF. The chain carries TRBV27 and TRBJ1-6, with 8 positions matching TRBD1. The germline V gene encodes CDR1 MNHEY and CDR2 SMNVEV (reference sequence). This CDR3 has 16 residues. V trimming: 5 bases; J trimming: 10 bases; junction bases outside the gene matches: 13.

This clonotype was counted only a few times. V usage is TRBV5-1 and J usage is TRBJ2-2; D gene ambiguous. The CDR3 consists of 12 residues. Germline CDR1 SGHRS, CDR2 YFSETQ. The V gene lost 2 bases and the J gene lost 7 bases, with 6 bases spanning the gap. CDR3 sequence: CASSFNYGELFF. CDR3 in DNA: TGCGCCAGCAGCTTTAACTACGGGGAGCTGTTTTTT.

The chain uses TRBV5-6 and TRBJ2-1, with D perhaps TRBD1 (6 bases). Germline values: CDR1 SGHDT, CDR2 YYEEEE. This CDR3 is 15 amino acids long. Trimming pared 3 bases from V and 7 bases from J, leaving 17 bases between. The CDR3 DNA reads TGTGCCAGCAGCTCAGGGGACACGGCGGTGAATGAGCAGTTCTTC. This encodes CASSSGDTAVNEQFF.

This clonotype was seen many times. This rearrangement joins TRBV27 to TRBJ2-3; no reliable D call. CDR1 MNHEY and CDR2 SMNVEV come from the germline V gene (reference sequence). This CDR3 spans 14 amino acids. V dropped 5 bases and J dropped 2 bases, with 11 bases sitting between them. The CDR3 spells CASSASHHTDTQYF. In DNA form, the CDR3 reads TGTGCCAGCAGTGCGAGCCACCACACAGATACGCAGTATTTT.

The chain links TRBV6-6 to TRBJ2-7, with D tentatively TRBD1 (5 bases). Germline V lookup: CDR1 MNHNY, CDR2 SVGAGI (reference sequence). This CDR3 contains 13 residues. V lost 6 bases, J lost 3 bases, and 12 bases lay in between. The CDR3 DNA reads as TGTGCCAGCAGAGACAGACAGAACTACGAGCAGTACTTC. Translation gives CASRDRQNYEQYF.

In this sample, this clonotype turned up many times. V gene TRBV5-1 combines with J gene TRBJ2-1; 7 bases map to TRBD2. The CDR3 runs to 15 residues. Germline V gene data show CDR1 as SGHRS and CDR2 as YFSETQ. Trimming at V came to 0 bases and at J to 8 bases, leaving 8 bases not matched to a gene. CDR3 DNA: TGCGCCAGCAGCTTGGAGGCGGGAGCCCCTGATGAGCAGTTCTTC. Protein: CASSLEAGAPDEQFF.

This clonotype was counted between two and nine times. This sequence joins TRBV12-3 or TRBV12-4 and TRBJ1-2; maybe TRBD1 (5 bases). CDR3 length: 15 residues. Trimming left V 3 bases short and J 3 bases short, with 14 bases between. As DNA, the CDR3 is TGTGCCAGCAGTTTCAGGGCTTCTCGTGACTATGGCTACACCTTC. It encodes CASSFRASRDYGYTF.

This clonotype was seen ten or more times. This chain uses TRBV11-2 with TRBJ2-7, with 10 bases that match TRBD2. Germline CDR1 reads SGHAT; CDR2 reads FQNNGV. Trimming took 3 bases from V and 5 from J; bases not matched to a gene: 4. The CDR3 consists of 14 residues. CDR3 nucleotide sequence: TGTGCCAGCAGCTTGCTAGCGGGAGTCGACGAGCAGTACTTC. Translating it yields CASSLLAGVDEQYF. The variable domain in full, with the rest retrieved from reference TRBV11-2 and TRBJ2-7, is EAGVAQSPRYKIIEKRQSVAFWCNPISGHATLYWYQQILGQGPKLLIQFQNNGVVDDSQLPKDRFSAERLKGVDSTLKIQPAKLEDSAVYLCASSLLAGVDEQYFGPGTRLTVT.

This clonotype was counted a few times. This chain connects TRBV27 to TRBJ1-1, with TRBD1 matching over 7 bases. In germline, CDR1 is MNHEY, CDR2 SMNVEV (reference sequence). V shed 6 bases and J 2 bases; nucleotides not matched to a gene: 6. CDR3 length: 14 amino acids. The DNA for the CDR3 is TGTGCCAGCAGGTCAGGGGGGTATAACACTGAAGCTTTCTTT. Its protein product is CASRSGGYNTEAFF.

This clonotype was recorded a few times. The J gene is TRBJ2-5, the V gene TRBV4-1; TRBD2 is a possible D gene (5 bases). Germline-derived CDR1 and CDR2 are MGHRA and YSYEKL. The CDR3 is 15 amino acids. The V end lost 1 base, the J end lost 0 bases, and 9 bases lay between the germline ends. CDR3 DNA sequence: TGCGCCAGCAGCCAAGTTGCGAGGGACCAAGAGACCCAGTACTTC. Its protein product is CASSQVARDQETQYF.

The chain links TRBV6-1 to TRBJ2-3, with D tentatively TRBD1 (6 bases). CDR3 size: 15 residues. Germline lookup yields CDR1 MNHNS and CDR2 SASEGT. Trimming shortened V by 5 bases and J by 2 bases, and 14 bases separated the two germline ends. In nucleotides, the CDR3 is TGTGCCAGCAGTAAACAGGGAATAGACACAGATACGCAGTATTTT. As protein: CASSKQGIDTDTQYF.